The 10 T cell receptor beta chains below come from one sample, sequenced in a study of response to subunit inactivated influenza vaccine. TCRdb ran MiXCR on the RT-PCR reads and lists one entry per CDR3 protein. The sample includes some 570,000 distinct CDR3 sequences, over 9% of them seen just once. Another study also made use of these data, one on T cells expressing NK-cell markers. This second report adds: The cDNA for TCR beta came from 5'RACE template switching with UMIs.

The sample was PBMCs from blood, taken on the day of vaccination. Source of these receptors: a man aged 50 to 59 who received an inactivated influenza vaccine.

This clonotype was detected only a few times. The CDR3 reads CASSLGQGFNQPQHF. CDR3 nucleotides: TGTGCCAGCAGCTTAGGACAGGGCTTCAATCAGCCCCAGCATTTT. This sequence joins TRBV7-2 and TRBJ1-5, with 7 bases fitting TRBD1. Germline loops: CDR1 SGHTA, CDR2 FQGNSA. The V and J ends lost 1 base and 3 bases, in that order; junction bases with no gene match: 3. This CDR3 spans 15 amino acids.

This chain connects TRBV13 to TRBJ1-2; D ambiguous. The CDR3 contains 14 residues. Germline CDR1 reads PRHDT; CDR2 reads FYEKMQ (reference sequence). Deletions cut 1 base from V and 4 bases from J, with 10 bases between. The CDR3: CASSLETEIYGYTF. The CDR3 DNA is TGTGCCAGCAGCTTAGAGACGGAAATCTATGGCTACACCTTC.

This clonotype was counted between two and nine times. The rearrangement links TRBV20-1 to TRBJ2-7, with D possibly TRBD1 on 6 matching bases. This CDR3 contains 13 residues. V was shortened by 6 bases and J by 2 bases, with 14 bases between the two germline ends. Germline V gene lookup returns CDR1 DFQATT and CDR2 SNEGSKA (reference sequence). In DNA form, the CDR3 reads TGCAGTGCACACCGGGACATAGCCTACGAGCAGTACTTC. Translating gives CSAHRDIAYEQYF.

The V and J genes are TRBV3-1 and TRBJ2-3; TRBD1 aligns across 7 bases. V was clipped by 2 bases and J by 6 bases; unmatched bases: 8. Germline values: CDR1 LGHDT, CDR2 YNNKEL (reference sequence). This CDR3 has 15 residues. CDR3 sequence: CASSQRIRGYDTQYF. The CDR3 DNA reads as TGTGCCAGCAGCCAACGTATCAGGGGGTACGATACGCAGTATTTT.

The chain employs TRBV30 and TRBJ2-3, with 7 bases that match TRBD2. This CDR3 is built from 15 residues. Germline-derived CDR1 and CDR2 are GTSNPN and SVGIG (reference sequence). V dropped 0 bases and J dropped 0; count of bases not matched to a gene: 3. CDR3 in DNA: TGTGCCTGGAGTGTGAGGCGGGGGAGCACAGATACGCAGTATTTT. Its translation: CAWSVRRGSTDTQYF.

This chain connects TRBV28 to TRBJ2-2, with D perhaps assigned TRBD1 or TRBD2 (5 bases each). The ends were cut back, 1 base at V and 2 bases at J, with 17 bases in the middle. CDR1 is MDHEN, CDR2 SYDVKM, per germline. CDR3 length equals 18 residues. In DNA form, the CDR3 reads TGTGCCAGCAGTTTATCCCCGGGGCGGGCCTTCAACACCGGGGAGCTGTTTTTT. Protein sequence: CASSLSPGRAFNTGELFF. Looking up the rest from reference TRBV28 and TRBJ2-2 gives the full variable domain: DVKVTQSSRYLVKRTGEKVFLECVQDMDHENMFWYRQDPGLGLRLIYFSYDVKMKEKGDIPEGYSVSREKKERFSLILESASTNQTSMYLCASSLSPGRAFNTGELFFGEGSRLTVL.

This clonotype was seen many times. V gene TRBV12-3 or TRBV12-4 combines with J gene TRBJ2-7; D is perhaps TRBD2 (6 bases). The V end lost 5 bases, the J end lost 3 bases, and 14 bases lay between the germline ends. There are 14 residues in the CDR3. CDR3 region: CASSPGTPRYEQYF. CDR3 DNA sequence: TGTGCCAGCAGTCCCGGGACTCCCCGCTACGAGCAGTACTTC.

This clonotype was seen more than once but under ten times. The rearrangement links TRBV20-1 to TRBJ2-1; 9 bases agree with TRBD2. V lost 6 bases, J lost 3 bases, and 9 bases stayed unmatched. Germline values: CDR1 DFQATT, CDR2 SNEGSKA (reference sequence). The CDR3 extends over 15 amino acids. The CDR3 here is CSAPLAGRSYNEQFF. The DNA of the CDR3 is TGCAGTGCCCCCCTAGCGGGACGAAGCTACAATGAGCAGTTCTTC.

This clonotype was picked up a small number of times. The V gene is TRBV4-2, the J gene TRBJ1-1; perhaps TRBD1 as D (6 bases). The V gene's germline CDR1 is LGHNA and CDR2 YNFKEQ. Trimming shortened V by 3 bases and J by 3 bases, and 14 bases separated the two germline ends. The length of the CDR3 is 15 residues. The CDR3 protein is CASSHRTGLHTEAFF. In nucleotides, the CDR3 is TGTGCCAGCAGCCACCGAACAGGGTTACACACTGAAGCTTTCTTT.

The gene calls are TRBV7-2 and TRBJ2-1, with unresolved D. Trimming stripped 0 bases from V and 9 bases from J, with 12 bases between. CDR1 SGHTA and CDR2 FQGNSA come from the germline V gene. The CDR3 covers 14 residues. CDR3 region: CASSLAGSNVEQFF. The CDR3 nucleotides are TGTGCCAGCAGCTTAGCGGGGTCTAACGTTGAGCAGTTCTTC.